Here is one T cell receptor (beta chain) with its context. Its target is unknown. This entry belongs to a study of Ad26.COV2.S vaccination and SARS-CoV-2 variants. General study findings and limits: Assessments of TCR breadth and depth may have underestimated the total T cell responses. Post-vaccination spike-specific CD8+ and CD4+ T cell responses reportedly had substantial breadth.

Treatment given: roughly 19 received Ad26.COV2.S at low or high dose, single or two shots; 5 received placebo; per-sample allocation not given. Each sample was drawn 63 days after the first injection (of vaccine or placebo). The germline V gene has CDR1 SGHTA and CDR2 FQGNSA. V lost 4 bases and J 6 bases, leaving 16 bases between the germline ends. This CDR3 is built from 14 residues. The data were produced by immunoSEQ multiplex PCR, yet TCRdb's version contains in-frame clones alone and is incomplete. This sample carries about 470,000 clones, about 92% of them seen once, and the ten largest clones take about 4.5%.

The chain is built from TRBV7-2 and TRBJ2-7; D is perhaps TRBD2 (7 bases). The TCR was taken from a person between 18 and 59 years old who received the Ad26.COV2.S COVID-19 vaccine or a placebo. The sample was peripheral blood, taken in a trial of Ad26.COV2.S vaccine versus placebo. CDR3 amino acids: CASSSRGGLSEQYF. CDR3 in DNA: TGTGCCAGCAGCTCTAGGGGGGGCCTGAGCGAGCAGTACTTC. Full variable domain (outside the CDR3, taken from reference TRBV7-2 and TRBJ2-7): GAGVSQSPSNKVTEKGKDVELRCDPISGHTALYWYRQSLGQGLEFLIYFQGNSAPDKSGLPSDRFSAERTGGSVSTLTIQRTQQEDSAVYLCASSSRGGLSEQYFGPGTRLTVT.